The rows below give T cell receptor beta chains drawn from one sample of a study of regulatory T cells in long-lasting Graves disease. TCRdb redid the calling of the multiplex PCR reads with MiXCR, one entry per CDR3 protein. Of approximately 300,000 distinct CDR3 sequences in the sample, 15% to 20% are singletons; the top ten hold roughly 40%. This specimen consisted of peripheral blood mononuclear cells (PBMCs), obtained at new diagnosis, from a patient treated with antithyroid drugs. These receptors originate from a female donor with Graves disease. Each CDR3 is given with its conserved first and last residue. Fields, in order: J gene, V gene, D gene, clone size, CDR3 protein, CDR3 DNA. A D gene is named only where the DNA matches it firmly. Size tells how often a clone was seen (once, few, many) or the class of an expanded clone, and some rows leave it out.

>TRBJ2-5|TRBV6-5|TRBD2|many
CASSYSVAGGQETQYF
TGTGCCAGCAGTTACTCGGTAGCGGGAGGACAAGAGACCCAGTACTTC
>TRBJ1-1|TRBV3-1|TRBD1|NA
CASRDRGTNTEAFF
TGTGCCAGCCGGGACAGGGGAACGAACACTGAAGCTTTCTTT
>TRBJ1-5|TRBV7-3|NA|NA
CAGPMGVNQPQHF
TGTGCCGGACCTATGGGAGTAAATCAGCCCCAGCATTTT
>TRBJ2-1|TRBV19|TRBD2|many
CATQSGRAGYNEQFF
TGTGCCACCCAAAGCGGGAGGGCAGGGTACAATGAGCAGTTCTTC
>TRBJ2-3|TRBV7-3|NA|NA
CASSPISRDTQYF
TGTGCCAGCAGCCCAATCTCCCGAGATACGCAGTATTTT
>TRBJ1-1|TRBV2|NA|NA
CASSDRGTPLGAFF
TGTGCCAGCAGTGATAGGGGGACGCCGCTCGGGGCTTTCTTT
>TRBJ1-4|TRBV3-1|NA|many
CASSSHRENEKLFF
TGTGCCAGCAGCTCACACAGGGAAAATGAAAAACTGTTTTTT
>TRBJ1-6|TRBV6-1|NA|NA
CATKTSDNSPLHF
TGTGCCACCAAGACAAGCGATAATTCACCCCTCCACTTT
>TRBJ2-1|TRBV6-5|NA|NA
CASSSPSENYNEQFF
TGTGCCAGCAGTTCACCTAGCGAGAACTACAATGAGCAGTTCTTC
>TRBJ1-1|TRBV28|NA|many
CASSGRFTEAFF
TGTGCCAGCAGCGGCAGGTTCACTGAAGCTTTCTTT
>TRBJ2-1|TRBV28|TRBD1|many
CASRTHQGDEQFF
TGTGCCAGCAGAACACATCAGGGGGATGAGCAGTTCTTC
>TRBJ2-7|TRBV14|NA|many
CASSQDSRVGYSEQYF
TGTGCCAGCAGCCAAGACAGCCGGGTTGGATACTCCGAGCAGTACTTC
>TRBJ2-1|TRBV7-6|NA|many
CASSPMTLEAYNEQFF
TGTGCCAGCAGCCCCATGACCCTAGAGGCCTACAATGAGCAGTTCTTC
>TRBJ2-7|TRBV30|TRBD1|many
CAWGTGSYEQYF
TGTGCCTGGGGGACAGGCTCCTACGAGCAGTACTTC
>TRBJ2-7|TRBV5-6|TRBD1|few
CASSLAQGAPYEQYF
TGTGCCAGCAGCTTGGCCCAGGGGGCCCCTTACGAGCAGTACTTC
>TRBJ1-5|TRBV28|TRBD1|many
CASSLPWTGNGKPQHF
TGTGCCAGCAGTTTGCCTTGGACAGGGAATGGCAAGCCCCAGCATTTT
>TRBJ2-7|TRBV15|NA|many
CATSSRWLGSSYEQYF
TGTGCCACCAGCTCCCGATGGCTGGGCAGCTCCTACGAGCAGTACTTC
>TRBJ1-3|TRBV6-2/TRBV6-3|NA|few
CASRETGFGNTIYF
TGTGCCAGCAGGGAGACAGGATTTGGAAACACCATATATTTT
>TRBJ2-3|TRBV20-1|TRBD1|many
CSARDPTGADTQYF
TGCAGTGCTAGGGATCCCACAGGGGCAGATACGCAGTATTTT
>TRBJ2-2|TRBV6-1|TRBD2|few
CASGGGAGGTSGRTGELFF
TGTGCCAGTGGGGGGGGGGCTGGCGGGACTAGCGGGAGAACCGGGGAGCTGTTTTTT
>TRBJ2-3|TRBV3-1|TRBD2|NA
CASSPRAGVVDTQYF
TGTGCCAGCAGCCCCCGGGCGGGAGTGGTGGATACGCAGTATTTT
>TRBJ1-2|TRBV2|NA|many
CASSHGTPGYTF
TGTGCCAGCAGCCACGGGACTCCGGGCTACACCTTC
>TRBJ2-3|TRBV12-3/TRBV12-4|NA|many
CASSRAWGRHDTQYF
TGTGCCAGCAGTAGGGCGTGGGGCAGGCACGATACGCAGTATTTT
>TRBJ1-3|TRBV15|NA|many
CATSLLADTIYF
TGTGCCACCAGCCTCCTTGCGGACACCATATATTTT
>TRBJ2-5|TRBV19|NA|many
CASSTRGTQYF
TGTGCCAGTAGTACCCGAGGGACCCAGTACTTC
>TRBJ2-6|TRBV4-1|NA|NA
CASSQAHGISGANVLTF
TGCGCCAGCAGCCAAGCCCACGGGATCTCTGGGGCCAACGTCCTGACTTTC
>TRBJ2-1|TRBV12-3/TRBV12-4|TRBD2|many
CASSPAGVYNEQFF
TGTGCCAGCAGTCCAGCGGGAGTTTACAATGAGCAGTTCTTC
>TRBJ2-1|TRBV6-1|NA|many
CASGQLDNEQFF
TGTGCCAGTGGACAGCTAGACAATGAGCAGTTCTTC
>TRBJ2-7|TRBV20-1|NA|few
CSAGGPRESLEQYF
TGCAGTGCTGGGGGACCCCGGGAATCTCTCGAGCAGTACTTC
>TRBJ1-4|TRBV13|NA|many
CASKGSLEKLFF
TGTGCCAGCAAAGGCAGCCTCGAAAAACTGTTTTTT
>TRBJ2-5|TRBV29-1|NA|many
CSVGRVGVSRGETQYF
TGCAGCGTTGGGCGCGTTGGGGTCTCCCGCGGGGAGACCCAGTACTTC
>TRBJ2-5|TRBV12-3/TRBV12-4|NA|many
CASSLGAAETQYF
TGTGCCAGCAGTTTAGGAGCGGCCGAGACCCAGTACTTC